A single sample is the source of the 5 T cell receptor beta chains below, sequenced in a study of control samples from healthy donors and cancer patients (dated by TCRdb to 2020 to 2022). Library preparation was by the immunoSEQ multiplex PCR assay. TCRdb took over this immuneACCESS table, retaining in-frame rearrangements with V and J assigned. Such tables are incomplete; in checked studies, under half of the missing clones stem from an unresolved V gene, and the remainder is unexplained. In this sample the table shows 100,000 to 150,000 clones, 80% to 95% of which occur a single time. 7.8% of the sample is held by the ten biggest clonotypes. Sequences were obtained from blood. The receptors shown here come from a woman aged 18-30 years in good health.

The chain employs TRBV7-8 and TRBJ2-1, with a weak D call TRBD1 (5 bases). CDR3 length: 13 amino acids. V was cut by 5 bases and J by 7 bases, with 12 bases left in between. The germline CDR1 and CDR2 sequences are SGHVS and FQNEAQ. Here the CDR3 reads CASSRQGGNEQFF. The CDR3, as DNA: TGTGCCAGCAGCAGGCAGGGTGGGAATGAGCAGTTCTTC.

The chain couples TRBV18 to TRBJ1-1; the D gene is possibly TRBD1 (6 bases). V was trimmed by 3 bases and J by 2 bases, leaving 16 bases between them. Germline V lookup: CDR1 KGHSH, CDR2 LQKENI. CDR3 length equals 16 residues. The CDR3 here is CASSPFTGILNTEAFF. The CDR3 DNA follows: TGTGCCAGCTCACCCTTCACAGGGATCTTAAACACTGAAGCTTTCTTT. The full variable domain, its missing parts supplied by reference TRBV18 and TRBJ1-1, is NAGVMQNPRHLVRRRGQEARLRCSPMKGHSHVYWYRQLPEEGLKFMVYLQKENIIDESGMPKERFSAEFPKEGPSILRIQQVVRGDSAAYFCASSPFTGILNTEAFFGQGTRLTVV.

In nucleotides, the CDR3 is TGTGCCAGCAGCCAAGTCAGGGGGAATTCACCCCTCCACTTT. Translated, it gives CASSQVRGNSPLHF. This rearrangement joins TRBV14 to TRBJ1-6, with TRBD1 identical over 7 bases. Germline CDR1 SGHDN, CDR2 FVKESK. The ends lost 1 base at V and 7 bases at J; junction bases unmatched: 1. The CDR3 sequence is 14 residues long.

The V call is TRBV9, the J call TRBJ2-1, with a weak D call TRBD1 (5 bases). CDR3 length equals 15 residues. From germline, CDR1 is SGDLS and CDR2 YYNGEE. V was shortened by 0 bases and J by 2 bases, with 9 bases between the two germline ends. CDR3 DNA sequence: TGTGCCAGCAGCGTAGAGGGGAATCCCTACAATGAGCAGTTCTTC. This sequence encodes CASSVEGNPYNEQFF.

V usage is TRBV24-1 and J usage is TRBJ2-2; unclear D gene. CDR3 length: 18 residues. The germline CDR1 and CDR2 sequences are KGHDR and SFDVKD. The V end lost 1 base, the J end lost 1 base, and 15 bases lay between the germline ends. The CDR3 coding sequence is TGTGCCACCAGTGATTTCCTGGAGTATCTCGTGAACACCGGGGAGCTGTTTTTT. Protein product: CATSDFLEYLVNTGELFF.